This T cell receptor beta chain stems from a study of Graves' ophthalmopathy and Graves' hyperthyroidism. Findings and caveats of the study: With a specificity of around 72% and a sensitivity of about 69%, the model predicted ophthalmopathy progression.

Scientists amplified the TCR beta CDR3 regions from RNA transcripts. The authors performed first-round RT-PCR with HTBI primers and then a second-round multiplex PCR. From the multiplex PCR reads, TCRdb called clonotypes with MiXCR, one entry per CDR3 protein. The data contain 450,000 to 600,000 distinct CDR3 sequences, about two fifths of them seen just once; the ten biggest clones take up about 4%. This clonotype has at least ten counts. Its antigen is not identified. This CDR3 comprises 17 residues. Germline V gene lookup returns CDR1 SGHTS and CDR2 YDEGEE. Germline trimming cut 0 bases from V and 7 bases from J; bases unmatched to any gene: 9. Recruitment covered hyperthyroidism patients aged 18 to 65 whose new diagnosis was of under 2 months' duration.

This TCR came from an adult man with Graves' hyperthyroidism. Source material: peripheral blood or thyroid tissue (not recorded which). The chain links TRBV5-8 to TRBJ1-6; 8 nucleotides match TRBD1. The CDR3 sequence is CASSLVGQGAKNSPLHF. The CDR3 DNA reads TGTGCCAGCAGCTTGGTGGGGCAGGGGGCGAAGAATTCACCCCTCCACTTT.